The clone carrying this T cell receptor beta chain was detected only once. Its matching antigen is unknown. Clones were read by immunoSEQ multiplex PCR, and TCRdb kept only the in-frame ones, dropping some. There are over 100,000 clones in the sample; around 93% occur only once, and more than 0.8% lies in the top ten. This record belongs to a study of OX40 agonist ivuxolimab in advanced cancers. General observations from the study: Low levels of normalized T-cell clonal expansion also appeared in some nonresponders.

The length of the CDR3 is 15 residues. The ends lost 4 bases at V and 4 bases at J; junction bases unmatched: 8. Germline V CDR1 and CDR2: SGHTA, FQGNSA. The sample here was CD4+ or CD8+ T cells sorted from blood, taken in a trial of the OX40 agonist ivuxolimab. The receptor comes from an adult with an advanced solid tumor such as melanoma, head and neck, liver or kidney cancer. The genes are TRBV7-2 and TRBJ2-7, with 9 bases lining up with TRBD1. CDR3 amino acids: CASSSRDRVGYEQYF. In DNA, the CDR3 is TGTGCCAGCAGCTCTCGGGACAGGGTGGGATACGAGCAGTACTTC.